This TCR beta chain was sequenced in a study of T cell responses to AZD1222 COVID-19 vaccine (dated by TCRdb to about 2021). For context, the study as a whole: TCR sequencing covered 233 trial participants: 200 to 220 given two doses of AZD1222 and about 26 given two doses of MenACWY control vaccine. Trial participants were enrolled into age subgroups of 18-55, 56-69 and 70-plus years, which contained about 150, 28 and 57 TCR-sequenced participants, respectively. The research as a whole found: Participants were mostly white British and included more females than males, and it was suggested by the authors that clonal diversity may have been underestimated. Because no samples from the day 14 peak response were available, repertoires could be characterized only after the peak T cell response. The whole spike protein was spanned by vaccine-associated CD4 TCRs, and dominant responses were seen in regions 160-218 and 743-854. A significant rise in spike-specific TCR breadth and depth was observed after two AZD1222 doses relative to day 0 and relative to MenACWY recipients. Only five to seven AZD1222 recipients were SARS-CoV-2 seropositive at baseline, limiting conclusions about previously exposed vaccinees. Reportedly, almost half of the unique spike-specific TCRs recognized epitopes lying outside the regions that are mutated in the B.1.351 and B.1.1.7 variants. In the small 56-69-year group, the increase in depth fell short of significance, most likely because of low power.

Spanning cysteine to phenylalanine, the CDR3 consists of 15 amino acids. The entry retains the CDR3 DNA only, 45 bases that are in frame from base 1. Trimmed from V: 8 bases; trimmed from J: 0 bases; junction bases lacking a gene match: 4. As encoded in the germline V gene, CDR1 is SGHTA while CDR2 is FQGNSA. The CDR3 regions of human TCRbeta chains were analyzed by immunosequencing. The original methods were these. TCRs in the repertoires were matched against a reference library of SARS-CoV-2-specific TCRs that had been generated with the MIRA antigen-specificity platform. Breadth meant the fraction of unique TCRs that were SARS-CoV-2-associated, whereas depth meant the fraction of total T cells that were SARS-CoV-2-associated. Using the MIRA data, each spike-specific TCR was mapped to the spike region that the TCR reacts to and placed in a CD4 or CD8 class. Log10-transformed breadth and depth values were compared by one-way ANOVA with Sidak's multiple comparisons tests. Held by TCRdb, this immuneACCESS table contains in-frame sequences only and omits some clones. Under half of the omission traces to an unresolved V gene where checked; the cause of the rest is unknown. V, J and clone size derive from that table, while D and trimming were established from the DNA sequence. Present in this sample are 200,000 to 250,000 clones, 93% of which were seen just once. The ten largest account for roughly 1% of the sample.

The time point tag for this specimen amounts to: baseline before first vaccination. The treatment or condition label, as the study defines it: meningococcal conjugate vaccine given as trial control. Vaccinee samples came from UK trials COV001 and COV002, including a single-blind randomized controlled phase 2/3 trial of AZD1222 (ChAdOx1 nCoV-19) in healthy adults. For TCRbeta chain sequencing, PBMC samples were collected from trial participants at day 0 and at day 28 after the second dose. Turning to this clone: The target of this receptor is not known. Base qualities are not recorded, but no much larger clone differs from it by a single base.

The clonotype was recovered from an adult in good health. Here the chain combines TRBV7-2 and TRBJ1-3, with TRBD1 identical over 10 junction bases. The sample here was peripheral blood, taken on day 0 of MenACWY control vaccination. The CDR3 region reads CASSGTGASGNTIYF. The nucleotide sequence reads as follows: TGTGCCAGCTCTGGGACAGGGGCCTCTGGAAACACCATATATTTT. The reference TRBV7-2 and TRBJ1-3 proteins fill in what lies around the CDR3, so the full variable domain reads GAGVSQSPSNKVTEKGKDVELRCDPISGHTALYWYRQSLGQGLEFLIYFQGNSAPDKSGLPSDRFSAERTGGSVSTLTIQRTQQEDSAVYLCASSGTGASGNTIYFGEGSWLTVV.